Listed below are T cell receptor beta chains from one sample, sequenced in a study of naive and memory T cell subsets. TCRdb itself ran the UMI-ligation and nested PCR reads through MiXCR, one entry per CDR3 protein. The sample lists around 30,000 distinct CDR3 sequences; roughly 7.3% were seen once. Material: skin, obtained from a tuberculin skin test site. The origin of the receptors is an adult in good health. CDR3s include the opening cysteine and the closing phenylalanine or tryptophan. A D gene is named only where the DNA matches it firmly. Rows may omit the clone size; those that give it use once, few, many or a size class.

d_gene	abundance	v_gene	j_gene	CDR3aa	CDR3nt
NA	NA	TRBV12-5	TRBJ2-1	CASGWREANNEQFF	TGTGCTAGTGGGTGGAGGGAAGCAAACAATGAGCAGTTCTTC
TRBD2	many	TRBV20-1	TRBJ2-3	CSASGGRRDTQYF	TGCAGTGCTAGCGGGGGGAGAAGGGATACGCAGTATTTT
NA	many	TRBV2	TRBJ2-1	CAGGGTGYNEQFF	TGTGCCGGCGGCGGTACAGGGTACAATGAGCAGTTCTTC
NA	many	TRBV20-1	TRBJ2-4	CSAESRAVGVNIQYF	TGCAGTGCTGAATCCCGCGCAGTGGGGGTAAACATTCAGTACTTC
NA	many	TRBV9	TRBJ1-1	CASSPGQVNTEAFF	TGTGCCAGCAGCCCTGGCCAGGTGAACACTGAAGCTTTCTTT
NA	few	TRBV12-3/TRBV12-4	TRBJ1-5	CASSFAAARLQHF	TGTGCCAGCAGTTTTGCGGCCGCGAGACTCCAGCATTTT
TRBD1	NA	TRBV14	TRBJ2-2	CASSLDRVSGELFF	TGTGCCAGCAGCTTGGACAGGGTGTCCGGGGAGCTGTTTTTT
TRBD2	many	TRBV7-9	TRBJ2-7	CASSLAQLSGGTYEQYF	TGTGCCAGCAGCTTAGCGCAATTGAGCGGGGGCACCTACGAGCAGTACTTC
NA	many	TRBV9	TRBJ1-1	CASSHSGRRNTEAFF	TGTGCCAGCAGCCACTCCGGACGGCGGAACACTGAAGCTTTCTTT
TRBD1	many	TRBV29-1	TRBJ1-3	CSATGQGGNTIYF	TGCAGCGCTACGGGACAGGGGGGAAACACCATATATTTT
TRBD1	many	TRBV20-1	TRBJ1-5	CSATGTGDFLPNQPQHF	TGCAGTGCTACCGGGACAGGGGATTTCCTCCCCAATCAGCCCCAGCATTTT
TRBD1	few	TRBV11-3	TRBJ2-6	CASSQRGTGNFYPSGANVLTF	TGTGCCAGCAGCCAAAGAGGGACAGGGAATTTTTACCCATCTGGGGCCAACGTCCTGACTTTC
NA	many	TRBV11-2	TRBJ2-5	CASSYDRTPKTQYF	TGTGCCAGCAGCTACGACAGGACCCCAAAGACCCAGTACTTC
NA	NA	TRBV28	TRBJ1-2	CASNQGTNYGDTF	TGTGCCAGCAACCAGGGCACTAACTATGGCGACACCTTC
NA	few	TRBV19	TRBJ2-5	CASSEGRQETQYF	TGTGCCAGTAGTGAAGGGCGACAAGAGACCCAGTACTTC
NA	many	TRBV11-2	TRBJ2-2	CASSSIRTGELFF	TGTGCCAGCAGCTCTATTAGGACCGGGGAGCTGTTTTTT
NA	many	TRBV29-1	TRBJ2-5	CSVPGSVETQYF	TGCAGCGTACCAGGGAGCGTGGAGACCCAGTACTTC
TRBD2	few	TRBV5-4	TRBJ2-1	CASSLGTSVNEQFF	TGTGCCAGCAGCTTGGGGACTAGCGTAAATGAGCAGTTCTTC
NA	few	TRBV6-1	TRBJ1-1	CASPPARQSGGIEAFF	TGTGCCAGTCCCCCCGCAAGACAATCCGGGGGTATTGAAGCTTTCTTT
NA	many	TRBV27	TRBJ2-7	CASSLDPVSSYEQYF	TGTGCCAGCAGTTTAGACCCTGTAAGCTCCTACGAGCAGTACTTC
NA	NA	TRBV7-2	TRBJ2-7	CASSLGVLDMGPYEQYF	TGTGCCAGCAGCTTAGGGGTCCTTGACATGGGTCCCTACGAGCAGTACTTC
TRBD1	many	TRBV5-5	TRBJ2-7	CASSGGQGPYEQYF	TGTGCCAGCAGCGGGGGACAGGGTCCCTACGAGCAGTACTTC
NA	many	TRBV6-1	TRBJ2-7	CASPSSYEQYF	TGTGCCAGCCCTTCATCCTACGAGCAGTACTTC
NA	many	TRBV4-2	TRBJ2-5	CASSHRGRLAQYF	TGTGCCAGCAGCCACCGGGGGCGACTGGCCCAGTACTTC
NA	many	TRBV5-1	TRBJ2-3	CASSLGTGRGIDTQYF	TGCGCCAGCAGCTTGGGTACGGGGCGGGGAATAGATACGCAGTATTTT
NA	many	TRBV6-1	TRBJ1-5	CASSPRDGNQPQHF	TGTGCCAGCAGTCCCAGGGACGGCAATCAGCCCCAGCATTTT
NA	NA	TRBV3-1	TRBJ2-3	CASSQDWTPGTHSTDTQYF	TGTGCCAGCAGCCAAGATTGGACACCCGGGACTCACAGCACAGATACGCAGTATTTT